This T cell receptor beta chain was sequenced in a study of cytotoxic CD8 clonotypes in ibrutinib-treated CLL. Study results and caveats: Clonality climbed at ibrutinib response, then dropped toward baseline at progression. The times at which samples were taken varied between sustained-remission and progressing patients.

As concerns this clone: Its antigen is unknown.

The repertoire was sequenced with immunoSEQ multiplex PCR; TCRdb's copy has only in-frame clones and lacks some. The table includes about 140,000 clones, approximately 80% detected once. Trimming took off 0 bases at V and 0 bases at J, with 9 bases between the two ends. Per the germline V gene, CDR1 is GTSNPN and CDR2 is SVGIG (reference sequence). The CDR3 extends over 15 amino acids. The sequencing used PBMCs, collected after 36 months of ibrutinib treatment. The chain recombines TRBV30 with TRBJ1-5, with D perhaps matching TRBD1 (6 bases). The source of this sequence is a human donor with chronic lymphocytic leukemia. The CDR3 protein is CAWSVTGLSNQPQHF. The CDR3 nucleotides read TGTGCCTGGAGTGTAACAGGGCTTAGCAATCAGCCCCAGCATTTT. Looking up the rest from reference TRBV30 and TRBJ1-5 gives the full variable domain: SQTIHQWPATLVQPVGSPLSLECTVEGTSNPNLYWYRQAAGRGLQLLFYSVGIGQISSEVPQNLSASRPQDRQFILSSKKLLLSDSGFYLCAWSVTGLSNQPQHFGDGTRLSIL.